This T cell receptor (beta chain) was recovered during a study of blood T cell repertoires in COVID-19. Study at large: The samples span acute and convalescent COVID-19 from the United States, Italy and Spain. PBMCs, B-cell-depleted T cells, or T cells provided the cDNA or gDNA that made up the material.

How the authors handled the data: The authors estimated nucleated cell counts from reference gene primer amplification. TCRdb's table, derived via immunoSEQ multiplex PCR, lists solely in-frame clones and lacks some. V, J and clone size were drawn from that table, and D and trimming were deduced from the DNA. This sample has 90,000 or so clones, with over 70% found just once. Deletions cut 5 bases from V and 6 bases from J, with 7 bases between. CDR3 length: 12 residues. Per the germline V gene, CDR1 is MNHNY and CDR2 is SVGAGI (reference sequence). This chain joins TRBV6-6 and TRBJ2-2, with D hard to call. Sequenced sample: peripheral blood. This sequence originates from a man older than 75 with active or convalescent COVID-19. The CDR3 DNA follows: TGTGCCAGCAGTCCCACGGCCGGGGAGCTGTTTTTT. Its translation is CASSPTAGELFF.